The 27 T cell receptor beta chains presented below share a single source sample, sequenced in a study of beta chain features in type 1 diabetes. Study-wide results and limits: Among patients with Type 1 diabetes, TCRB CDR3s were moderately but significantly shorter in every one of the four CD4+ subsets.

Their antigen targets remain unknown. The authors reverse transcribed all of the isolated RNA, so sequencing captured expressed TCRB transcripts. Produced via immunoSEQ multiplex PCR; TCRdb's table is partial and in-frame only. The sample contains over 150,000 clones, 10% of which appear only once. Sequencing was done on a sample of central memory CD4+ T cells from blood. The receptors were gathered from a man aged 25-40 years with type 1 diabetes.

The rearrangement joins TRBV28 to TRBJ2-1; no clear D. V gave up 8 bases and J gave up 10 bases, with 15 bases separating them. Germline V CDR1 and CDR2: MDHEN, SYDVKM. The CDR3 totals 12 residues. CDR3 protein: CASDSSTSEQFF. In DNA, the CDR3 is TGTGCCAGCGACTCCAGTACAAGCGAGCAGTTCTTC.

The V gene is TRBV28, the J gene TRBJ2-1, with D tentatively TRBD2 (6 bases). CDR3 length equals 10 residues. With 7 bases removed from V and 9 bases from J, the gap between germline ends came to 7 bases. Germline V gene sequence: CDR1 MDHEN, CDR2 SYDVKM. The CDR3 DNA reads as TGTGCCAGCAAGCGGGTTGAGCAGTTCTTC. Translated: CASKRVEQFF.

The chain couples TRBV7-9 to TRBJ2-3; no clear D gene. The CDR3 length is 14 residues. V lost 1 base and J 6 bases, leaving 11 bases between the germline ends. The V gene's germline CDR1 is SEHNR and CDR2 FQNEAQ (reference sequence). The CDR3: CASSLGLAVDTQYF. CDR3 coding DNA: TGTGCCAGCAGCTTAGGTCTTGCGGTGGATACGCAGTATTTT.

This clone has a handful of counts. V gene TRBV2 combines with J gene TRBJ1-4; 9 bases agree with TRBD1. The CDR3 is made up of 14 amino acids. Trimming at V came to 7 bases and at J to 8 bases, leaving 8 bases not matched to a gene. Germline CDR1 and CDR2: SNHLY and FYNNEI. CDR3 residues: CASNPQGAGEKLFF. CDR3 nucleotides: TGTGCCAGCAACCCACAGGGGGCGGGCGAAAAACTGTTTTTT.

This clone appeared a few times. The chain joins TRBV11-2 to TRBJ1-3; D unclear. This CDR3 comprises 17 residues. The germline V gene has CDR1 SGHAT and CDR2 FQNNGV. V lost 0 bases, J lost 4 bases, and 16 bases lay in between. The CDR3 region has the DNA TGTGCCAGCAGCTTAGACTCAACAGCAGCGGGGGGAAACACCATATATTTT. Protein: CASSLDSTAAGGNTIYF.

This clone was seen only a few times. The chain carries TRBV28 and TRBJ2-3; no definite D call. The length of the CDR3 is 12 residues. V was trimmed by 2 bases and J by 5 bases, leaving 5 bases between them. Germline CDR1 is MDHEN and CDR2 is SYDVKM. In nucleotides, the CDR3 is TGTGCCAGCAGTTTACCCAAAGATACGCAGTATTTT. The encoded protein is CASSLPKDTQYF.

The J gene is TRBJ2-7, the V gene TRBV9; 12 bases align to TRBD2. From germline, CDR1 is SGDLS and CDR2 YYNGEE. With V trimmed by 4 bases and J by 6 bases, 5 bases remained unmatched. The CDR3 sequence is 14 residues long. CDR3 coding DNA: TGTGCCAGCAGCCCACCGGGACTAGCGGGCGAGCAGTACTTC. Translated: CASSPPGLAGEQYF.

This clone was picked up a small number of times. The chain uses TRBV29-1 and TRBJ2-3; D is possibly TRBD1 (6 bases). Germline values: CDR1 SQVTM, CDR2 ANQGSEA. The germline V and J ends were trimmed by 5 bases and 4 bases, with 13 bases remaining between them. This CDR3 has 13 amino acids. The CDR3, as DNA: TGCAGCGTTTTGCCACAGGGTGCAGATACGCAGTATTTT. It specifies CSVLPQGADTQYF.

This clone was observed a handful of times. The J gene is TRBJ2-5, the V gene TRBV30; TRBD1 matches 8 bases. There are 13 residues in the CDR3. Germline CDR1 and CDR2: GTSNPN and SVGIG (reference sequence). V lost 8 bases to trimming and J lost 0 bases; unmatched junction nucleotides: 5. Written as DNA, the CDR3 is TGTGCCCGGACAGGGCCCAACCAAGAGACCCAGTACTTC. Protein sequence: CARTGPNQETQYF.

This clone was found a few times. This rearrangement joins TRBV18 to TRBJ1-5, with D maybe TRBD1 (5 bases). V was trimmed by 0 bases and J by 4 bases, leaving 13 bases between them. This CDR3 has 16 residues. Germline V gives CDR1 KGHSH, CDR2 LQKENI. The chain's CDR3 is CASSPPGGSGNQPQHF. The DNA for the CDR3 is TGTGCCAGCTCACCACCTGGGGGGTCGGGGAATCAGCCCCAGCATTTT.

The chain recombines TRBV2 with TRBJ2-5; 13 bases map to TRBD2. This CDR3 has 15 residues. CDR1 and CDR2 from the germline V gene are SNHLY and FYNNEI. The V and J ends lost 6 bases and 6 bases, in that order; junction bases with no gene match: 7. Here the CDR3 DNA reads TGTGCCAGCAGGGCCGGACTAGCGGGAGTCAAGACCCAGTACTTC. Its protein product is CASRAGLAGVKTQYF. The variable domain in full, completed from reference TRBV2 and TRBJ2-5, reads EPEVTQTPSHQVTQMGQEVILRCVPISNHLYFYWYRQILGQKVEFLVSFYNNEISEKSEIFDDQFSVERPDGSNFTLKIRSTKLEDSAMYFCASRAGLAGVKTQYFGPGTRLLVL.

This clone was detected only a few times. J is TRBJ2-1 and V is TRBV15, with unresolved D. There are 16 residues in the CDR3. The V gene's germline CDR1 is LNHNV and CDR2 YYDKDF (reference sequence). The V end was cut by 0 bases, the J end by 0 bases, with 9 bases between. CDR3 residues: CATSRDEPSSYNEQFF. The DNA for the CDR3 is TGTGCCACCAGCAGAGATGAGCCGAGCTCCTACAATGAGCAGTTCTTC.

This clone was found a few times. The chain has TRBV5-4 and TRBJ1-2, with 7 bases lining up with TRBD1. The CDR3 is 15 amino acids. Germline V lookup: CDR1 SGHNT, CDR2 YYREEE (reference sequence). V gave up 4 bases and J gave up 5 bases; unmatched junction bases: 11. CDR3 protein: CASSLPGTERYGYTF. As DNA, the CDR3 is TGTGCCAGCAGCCTCCCGGGGACAGAAAGATATGGCTACACCTTC.

This clone was observed a handful of times. This rearrangement joins TRBV2 to TRBJ2-1; 7 nucleotides agree with TRBD2. Germline values: CDR1 SNHLY, CDR2 FYNNEI. The CDR3 contains 12 residues. The V gene end was trimmed by 4 bases and the J gene end by 9 bases; junction bases not matched to a gene: 3. CDR3: CASSVAGVEQFF. The CDR3 coding sequence is TGTGCCAGCAGTGTCGCGGGGGTTGAGCAGTTCTTC.

The J gene is TRBJ2-7, the V gene TRBV30; D is perhaps TRBD2 (5 bases). The CDR3 consists of 12 residues. Per germline, CDR1 GTSNPN and CDR2 SVGIG (reference sequence). The germline V and J ends were trimmed by 7 bases and 2 bases, with 12 bases remaining between them. The CDR3 spells CAFSRGPYEQYF. The CDR3 nucleotides read TGTGCCTTTTCCCGAGGGCCCTACGAGCAGTACTTC.

This chain's CDR3 is CASSPRETSGFSSYEQYF. CDR3 DNA sequence: TGTGCCAGCAGCCCGAGGGAGACTAGCGGGTTTAGCTCCTACGAGCAGTACTTC. The gene calls are TRBV4-2 and TRBJ2-7; 10 nucleotides match TRBD2. In germline, CDR1 is LGHNA, CDR2 YNFKEQ. V trimming: 4 bases; J trimming: 0 bases; junction bases outside the gene matches: 12. CDR3 length: 18 residues.

The table lists this clone with a few counts. V and J are TRBV28 and TRBJ2-4, with TRBD2 matching 7 bases. The CDR3 consists of 14 residues. CDR1 MDHEN and CDR2 SYDVKM come from the germline V gene. J was trimmed by 8 bases and V by 6 bases; bases with no gene match: 10. In DNA form, the CDR3 reads TGTGCCAGCAGCTCACGGGGAGGGCTGGACATTCAGTACTTC. This encodes CASSSRGGLDIQYF.

The chain has TRBV29-1 and TRBJ2-1, with 7 bases lining up with TRBD2. CDR3 length: 14 residues. Per the germline V gene, CDR1 is SQVTM and CDR2 is ANQGSEA. After removal of 7 bases from V and 0 bases from J, the junction contained 6 bases not matched to a gene. The CDR3 DNA reads as TGCAGCGGACAACTAGCGTTCTCCTACAATGAGCAGTTCTTC. Protein sequence: CSGQLAFSYNEQFF.

The chain combines TRBV18 with TRBJ2-1, with 13 bases lining up with TRBD2. The V gene end was trimmed by 1 base and the J gene end by 4 bases; junction bases not matched to a gene: 4. The CDR3 length is 17 residues. The germline V gene has CDR1 KGHSH and CDR2 LQKENI. The CDR3 bases are TGTGCCAGCTCACCACGAGCGACTAGCGGGAGGTACAATGAGCAGTTCTTC. Translating it yields CASSPRATSGRYNEQFF.

The V and J genes are TRBV28 and TRBJ2-1; 7 bases are a match to TRBD2. Germline assignment: CDR1 MDHEN and CDR2 SYDVKM. The CDR3 is 17 residues long. Trimming at V came to 5 bases and at J to 2 bases, leaving 12 bases not matched to a gene. The CDR3 spells CASSPMGGRAPYNEQFF. The CDR3, as DNA: TGTGCCAGCAGTCCTATGGGCGGGAGAGCGCCCTACAATGAGCAGTTCTTC. The whole variable domain, remainder taken from reference TRBV28 and TRBJ2-1, is DVKVTQSSRYLVKRTGEKVFLECVQDMDHENMFWYRQDPGLGLRLIYFSYDVKMKEKGDIPEGYSVSREKKERFSLILESASTNQTSMYLCASSPMGGRAPYNEQFFGPGTRLTVL.

V usage is TRBV7-3 and J usage is TRBJ1-2; D ambiguous. Trimming removed 2 bases at V and 6 bases at J, with 10 bases between. The CDR3 loop spans 13 amino acids. The germline V gene has CDR1 SGHTA and CDR2 FQGTGA. CDR3 loop: CASSLSEFDGYTF. CDR3 bases: TGTGCCAGCAGCTTATCAGAATTCGATGGCTACACCTTC.

This clone was detected a few times. The chain employs TRBV4-3 and TRBJ2-2; 8 bases are shared with TRBD1. Germline lookup yields CDR1 LGHNA and CDR2 YSLEER. The CDR3 covers 15 residues. Losses at the gene ends were 4 bases for V and 4 bases for J; bases not matched to a gene: 5. The CDR3 region has the DNA TGCGCCAGCAGCCCATCGACAGGGGTCACCGGGGAGCTGTTTTTT. Amino acid sequence: CASSPSTGVTGELFF.

V is TRBV7-9 and J is TRBJ2-1; D remains ambiguous. V was clipped by 5 bases and J by 7 bases, with 9 bases between them. Germline-derived CDR1 and CDR2 are SEHNR and FQNEAQ (reference sequence). This CDR3 has 12 residues. CDR3 in amino acids: CASSVQSNEQFF. In DNA, the CDR3 is TGTGCCAGCAGCGTACAATCAAATGAGCAGTTCTTC.

In its sample, this clone was seen a few times. The rearrangement links TRBV4-3 to TRBJ1-2; 7 nucleotides align to TRBD1. The CDR3 is made up of 15 amino acids. Trimming cost V 0 bases and J 4 bases; bases outside gene matches: 5. Germline CDR1 reads LGHNA; CDR2 reads YSLEER. The CDR3 loop reads CASSQDLRTGYGYTF. Written as DNA, the CDR3 is TGCGCCAGCAGCCAAGACCTCAGGACAGGCTATGGCTACACCTTC.

CDR3 nucleotides: TGTGCCAGCAGCCTATACGGGGTCAATGAAAAACTGTTTTTT. Encoded protein: CASSLYGVNEKLFF. The chain joins TRBV11-2 to TRBJ1-4, with no clear D. The CDR3 totals 14 residues. Trimming cost V 5 bases and J 5 bases, with 12 bases left between them. Per the germline V gene, CDR1 is SGHAT and CDR2 is FQNNGV.

The genes are TRBV25-1 and TRBJ1-2, with D uncertain. Trimming pared 2 bases from V and 4 bases from J, leaving 14 bases between. Germline CDR1 and CDR2: MGHDK and SYGVNS. CDR3 size: 15 residues. Written as DNA, the CDR3 is TGTGCCAGCAGTGAAGGCGGAGAGCCCATCTATGGCTACACCTTC. This encodes CASSEGGEPIYGYTF.

V gene TRBV7-9 combines with J gene TRBJ2-1; TRBD2 matches at 14 bases. The V segment lost 5 bases and the J segment 7 bases; nucleotides outside the gene matches: 7. Per germline, CDR1 SEHNR and CDR2 FQNEAQ (reference sequence). The CDR3 has 16 residues. CDR3 amino acids: CASSLSGLAGGNEQFF. The CDR3 nucleotides are TGTGCCAGCAGCCTCAGCGGACTAGCGGGAGGAAATGAGCAGTTCTTC. The entire variable domain, with the rest obtained from reference TRBV7-9 and TRBJ2-1, is as follows: DTGVSQNPRHKITKRGQNVTFRCDPISEHNRLYWYRQTLGQGPEFLTYFQNEAQLEKSRLLSDRFSAERPKGSFSTLEIQRTEQGDSAMYLCASSLSGLAGGNEQFFGPGTRLTVL.